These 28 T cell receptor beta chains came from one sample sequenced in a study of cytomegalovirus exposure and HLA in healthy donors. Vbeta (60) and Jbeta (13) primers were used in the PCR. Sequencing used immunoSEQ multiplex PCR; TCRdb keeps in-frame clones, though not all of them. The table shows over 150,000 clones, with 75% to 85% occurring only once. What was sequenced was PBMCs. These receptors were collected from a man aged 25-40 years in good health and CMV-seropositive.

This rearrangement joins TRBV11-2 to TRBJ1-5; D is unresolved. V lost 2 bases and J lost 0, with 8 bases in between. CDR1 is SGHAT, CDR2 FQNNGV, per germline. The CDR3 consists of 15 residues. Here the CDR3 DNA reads TGTGCCAGCAGCTTATCGGGAGATAGCAATCAGCCCCAGCATTTT. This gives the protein CASSLSGDSNQPQHF.

CDR3 bases: TGTGCCAGCCGCCCCAGAGAGCCTAGCGGGGGGGCGGACGGGGAGCTGTTTTTT. Protein sequence: CASRPREPSGGADGELFF. The rearrangement uses TRBV7-7 and TRBJ2-2; 12 bases are a match to TRBD2. Germline-derived CDR1 and CDR2 are SSHAT and FNYEAQ (reference sequence). The CDR3 runs to 18 residues. The V and J ends lost 8 bases and 7 bases, in that order; junction bases with no gene match: 17.

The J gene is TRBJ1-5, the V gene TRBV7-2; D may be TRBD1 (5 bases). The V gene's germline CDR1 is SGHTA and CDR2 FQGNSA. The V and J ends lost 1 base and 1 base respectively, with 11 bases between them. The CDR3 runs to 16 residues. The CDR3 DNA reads TGTGCCAGCAGCTTAGAGGCGGGGCGAAGCAATCAGCCCCAGCATTTT. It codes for CASSLEAGRSNQPQHF.

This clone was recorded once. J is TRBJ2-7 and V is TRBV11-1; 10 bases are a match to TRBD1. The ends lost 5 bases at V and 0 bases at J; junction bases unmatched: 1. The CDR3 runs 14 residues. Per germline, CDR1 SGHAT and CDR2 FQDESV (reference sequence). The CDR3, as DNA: TGTGCCAGCAGCGACAGGGGGCTCTCCTACGAGCAGTACTTC. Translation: CASSDRGLSYEQYF.

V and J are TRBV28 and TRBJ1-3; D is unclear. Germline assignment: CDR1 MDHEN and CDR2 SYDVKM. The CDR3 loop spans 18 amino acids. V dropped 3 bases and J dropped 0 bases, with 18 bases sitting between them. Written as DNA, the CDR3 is TGTGCCAGCAGTTTGCTTGGTAGGCGGGGAATCTCTGGAAACACCATATATTTT. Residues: CASSLLGRRGISGNTIYF. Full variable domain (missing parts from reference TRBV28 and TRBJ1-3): DVKVTQSSRYLVKRTGEKVFLECVQDMDHENMFWYRQDPGLGLRLIYFSYDVKMKEKGDIPEGYSVSREKKERFSLILESASTNQTSMYLCASSLLGRRGISGNTIYFGEGSWLTVV.

CDR3 sequence (DNA): TGTGCCAGCAGACCTTGGGGGCTCCAAGAGACCCAGTACTTC. It translates to CASRPWGLQETQYF. This chain links TRBV27 with TRBJ2-5; a weak D match, TRBD1 (6 bases). V was trimmed by 6 bases and J by 1 base, leaving 12 bases between them. This CDR3 comprises 14 residues. Germline lookup yields CDR1 MNHEY and CDR2 SMNVEV (reference sequence).

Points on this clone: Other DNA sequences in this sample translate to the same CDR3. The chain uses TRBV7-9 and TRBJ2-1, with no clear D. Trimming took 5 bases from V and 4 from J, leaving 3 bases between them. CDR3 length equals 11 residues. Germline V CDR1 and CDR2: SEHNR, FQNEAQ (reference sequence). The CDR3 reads CASSRYNEQFF. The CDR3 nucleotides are TGTGCCAGCAGCCGTTACAATGAGCAGTTCTTC.

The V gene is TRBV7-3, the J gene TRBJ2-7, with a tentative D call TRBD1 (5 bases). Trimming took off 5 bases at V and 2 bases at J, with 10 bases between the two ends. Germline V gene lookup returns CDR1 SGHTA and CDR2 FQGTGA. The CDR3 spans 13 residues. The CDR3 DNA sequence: TGTGCCAGCAGCATAGGGGAAACCTACGAGCAGTACTTC. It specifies CASSIGETYEQYF.

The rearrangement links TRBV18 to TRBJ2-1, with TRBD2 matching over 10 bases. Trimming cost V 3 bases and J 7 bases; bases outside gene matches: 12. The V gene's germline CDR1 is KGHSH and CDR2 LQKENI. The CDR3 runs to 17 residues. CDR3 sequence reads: CASSPGLAGALWNEQFF. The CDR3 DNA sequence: TGTGCCAGCTCACCGGGGCTAGCGGGGGCCCTCTGGAATGAGCAGTTCTTC.

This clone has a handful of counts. CDR3 in amino acids: CATSRGTGNTEAFF. The CDR3 nucleotides are TGTGCCACCAGCAGAGGGACAGGGAACACTGAAGCTTTCTTT. The gene calls are TRBV15 and TRBJ1-1; 7 bases match TRBD1. From germline, CDR1 is LNHNV and CDR2 YYDKDF (reference sequence). The V gene end was trimmed by 1 base and the J gene end by 1 base; junction bases not matched to a gene: 0. CDR3 length equals 14 residues.

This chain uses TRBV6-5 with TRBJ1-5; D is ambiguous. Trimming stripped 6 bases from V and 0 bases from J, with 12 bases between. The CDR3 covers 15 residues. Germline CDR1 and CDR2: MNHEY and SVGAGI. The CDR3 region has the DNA TGTGCCAGCAGGGAGACTGTACGTAGCAATCAGCCCCAGCATTTT. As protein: CASRETVRSNQPQHF.

The CDR3 loop is CASSVAGVSTEAFF. The CDR3 nucleotides are TGTGCCAGCAGCGTAGCAGGGGTGAGCACTGAAGCTTTCTTT. The V and J genes are TRBV9 and TRBJ1-1, with D possibly matching TRBD1 (6 bases). Per the germline V gene, CDR1 is SGDLS and CDR2 is YYNGEE. The V gene lost 0 bases and the J gene lost 4 bases, with 10 bases spanning the gap. This CDR3 is built from 14 residues.

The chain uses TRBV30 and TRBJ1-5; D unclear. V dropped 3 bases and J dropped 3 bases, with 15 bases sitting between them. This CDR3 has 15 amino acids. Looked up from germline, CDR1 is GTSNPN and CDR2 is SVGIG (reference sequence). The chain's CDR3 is CAWRHVFGDNQPQHF. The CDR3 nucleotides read TGTGCCTGGAGGCACGTTTTCGGGGACAATCAGCCCCAGCATTTT.

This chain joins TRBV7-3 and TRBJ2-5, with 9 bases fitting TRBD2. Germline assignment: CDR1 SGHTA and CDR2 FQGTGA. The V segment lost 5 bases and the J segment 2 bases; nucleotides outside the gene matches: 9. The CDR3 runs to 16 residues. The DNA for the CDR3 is TGTGCCAGCAGCCCGTCGGGTAGCGGGGGACAAGAGACCCAGTACTTC. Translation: CASSPSGSGGQETQYF.

Here the CDR3 DNA reads TGTGCCAGCAGACGGACTCTCTCCTATAATTCACCCCTCCACTTT. Translation: CASRRTLSYNSPLHF. The chain recombines TRBV11-3 with TRBJ1-6; D remains ambiguous. The V gene's germline CDR1 is SGHNT and CDR2 YENEEA. The germline V and J ends were trimmed by 6 bases and 0 bases, with 9 bases remaining between them. CDR3 size: 15 residues.

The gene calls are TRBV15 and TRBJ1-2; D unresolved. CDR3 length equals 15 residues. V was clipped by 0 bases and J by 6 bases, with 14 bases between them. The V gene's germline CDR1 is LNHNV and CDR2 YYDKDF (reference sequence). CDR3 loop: CATSRDYGRSDGYTF. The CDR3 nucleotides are TGTGCCACCAGCAGAGATTACGGCAGGTCTGATGGCTACACCTTC.

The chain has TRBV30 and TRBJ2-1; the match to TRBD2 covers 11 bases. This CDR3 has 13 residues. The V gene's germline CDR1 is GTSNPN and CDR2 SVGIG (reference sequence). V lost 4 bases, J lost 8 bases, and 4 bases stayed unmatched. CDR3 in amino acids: CAWTSGGPYEQFF. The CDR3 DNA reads TGTGCCTGGACTAGCGGGGGGCCCTATGAGCAGTTCTTC.

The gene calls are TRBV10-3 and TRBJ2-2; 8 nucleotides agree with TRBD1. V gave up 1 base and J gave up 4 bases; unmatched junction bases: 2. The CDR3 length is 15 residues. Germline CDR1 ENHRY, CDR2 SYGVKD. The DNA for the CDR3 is TGTGCCATCAGTGAGTTAACAGGGGGCACCGGGGAGCTGTTTTTT. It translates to CAISELTGGTGELFF.

CDR3: CASSALAGYYNEQFF. The CDR3, as DNA: TGTGCCAGCAGCGCACTAGCGGGGTACTACAATGAGCAGTTCTTC. V and J are TRBV7-2 and TRBJ2-1; 10 bases match TRBD2. This CDR3 comprises 15 residues. CDR1 is SGHTA, CDR2 FQGNSA, per germline. V shed 5 bases, J shed 3 bases, and the junction held 4 bases outside the gene matches.

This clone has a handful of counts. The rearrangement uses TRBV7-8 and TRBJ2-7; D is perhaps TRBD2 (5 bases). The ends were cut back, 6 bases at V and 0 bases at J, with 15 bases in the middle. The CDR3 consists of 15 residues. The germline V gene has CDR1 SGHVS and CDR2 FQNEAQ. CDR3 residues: CASSYLGVSSYEQYF. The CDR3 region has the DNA TGTGCCAGCAGTTATCTCGGGGTGTCCTCCTACGAGCAGTACTTC.

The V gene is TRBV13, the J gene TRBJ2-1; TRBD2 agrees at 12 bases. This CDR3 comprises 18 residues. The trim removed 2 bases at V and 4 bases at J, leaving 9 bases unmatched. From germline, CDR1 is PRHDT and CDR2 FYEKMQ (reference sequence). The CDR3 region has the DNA TGTGCCAGCAGCTTATATCTGAAACTAGCGGGAGGATACAATGAGCAGTTCTTC. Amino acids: CASSLYLKLAGGYNEQFF.

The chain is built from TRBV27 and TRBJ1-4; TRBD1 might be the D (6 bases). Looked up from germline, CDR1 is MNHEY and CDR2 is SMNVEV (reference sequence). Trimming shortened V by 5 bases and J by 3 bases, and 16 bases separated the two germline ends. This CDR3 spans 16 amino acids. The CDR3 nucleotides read TGTGCCAGCAGTCAGCGACAGGCTGGGGCTAATGAAAAACTGTTTTTT. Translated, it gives CASSQRQAGANEKLFF.

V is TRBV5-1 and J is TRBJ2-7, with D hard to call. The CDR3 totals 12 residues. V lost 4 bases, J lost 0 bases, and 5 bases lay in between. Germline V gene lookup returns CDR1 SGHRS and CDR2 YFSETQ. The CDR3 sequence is CASSLSSYEQYF. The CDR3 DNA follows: TGCGCCAGCAGCCTGAGCTCCTACGAGCAGTACTTC.

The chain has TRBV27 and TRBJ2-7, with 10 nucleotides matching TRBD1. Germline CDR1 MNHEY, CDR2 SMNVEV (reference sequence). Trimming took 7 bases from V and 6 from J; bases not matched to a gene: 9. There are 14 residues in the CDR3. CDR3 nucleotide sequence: TGTGCCAGCAAGGGACAGGGGCCAGTCCTCGAGCAGTACTTC. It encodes CASKGQGPVLEQYF.

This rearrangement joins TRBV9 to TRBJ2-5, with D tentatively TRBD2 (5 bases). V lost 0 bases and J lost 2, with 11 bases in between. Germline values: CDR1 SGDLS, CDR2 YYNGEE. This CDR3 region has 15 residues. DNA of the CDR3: TGTGCCAGCAGCGTAGCATCGGGATATCAAGAGACCCAGTACTTC. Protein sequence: CASSVASGYQETQYF.

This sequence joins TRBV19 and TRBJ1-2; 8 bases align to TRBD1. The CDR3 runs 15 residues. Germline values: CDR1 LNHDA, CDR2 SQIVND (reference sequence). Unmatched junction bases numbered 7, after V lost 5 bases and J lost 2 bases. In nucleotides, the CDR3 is TGTGCCAGTAGTGGGCCGGGACAGGTGAACTATGGCTACACCTTC. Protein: CASSGPGQVNYGYTF.

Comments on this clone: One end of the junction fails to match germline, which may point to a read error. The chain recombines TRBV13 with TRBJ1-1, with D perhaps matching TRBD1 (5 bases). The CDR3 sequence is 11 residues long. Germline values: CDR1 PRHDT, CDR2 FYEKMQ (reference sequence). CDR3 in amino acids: CASSLPGEMIF. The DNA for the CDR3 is TGTGCCAGCAGCTTACCGGGGGAGATGATATTT.

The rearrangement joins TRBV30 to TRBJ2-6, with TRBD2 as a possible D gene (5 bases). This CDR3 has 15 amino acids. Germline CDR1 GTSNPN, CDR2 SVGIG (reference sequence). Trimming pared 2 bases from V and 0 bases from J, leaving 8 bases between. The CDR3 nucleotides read TGTGCCTGGAGTCGGGAAAGCTCTGGGGCCAACGTCCTGACTTTC. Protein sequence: CAWSRESSGANVLTF.